This T cell receptor (beta chain) was documented in a study of cytomegalovirus exposure and HLA in healthy donors. Study-wide results and caveats: Earlier results showed most TCR beta V segments being productive about 87% or about 30% of the time. Most likely, a cluster of highly shared sequence variants arose as a sequencing artifact.

Every donor was a healthy person donating bone marrow. Donors counted as nominally healthy when sampled, yet unrecorded immune exposures were likely. Per germline, CDR1 LNHNV and CDR2 YYDKDF (reference sequence). Trimming pared 3 bases from V and 4 bases from J, leaving 6 bases between. CDR3 length: 13 amino acids. PCR primers comprised 60 Vbeta and 13 Jbeta primers. Produced via immunoSEQ multiplex PCR; TCRdb's table is partial and in-frame only. The table includes 160,000 or so clones, roughly 84% detected once. In the case of this clone: The antigen is not known.

This sequence originates from a woman in her late teens or twenties in good health and CMV-seronegative. This chain uses TRBV15 with TRBJ1-4; D is ambiguous. Sequencing used PBMCs. The CDR3 sequence: CATSSEGNEKLFF. The CDR3 DNA follows: TGTGCCACCAGCAGTGAGGGTAATGAAAAACTGTTTTTT.